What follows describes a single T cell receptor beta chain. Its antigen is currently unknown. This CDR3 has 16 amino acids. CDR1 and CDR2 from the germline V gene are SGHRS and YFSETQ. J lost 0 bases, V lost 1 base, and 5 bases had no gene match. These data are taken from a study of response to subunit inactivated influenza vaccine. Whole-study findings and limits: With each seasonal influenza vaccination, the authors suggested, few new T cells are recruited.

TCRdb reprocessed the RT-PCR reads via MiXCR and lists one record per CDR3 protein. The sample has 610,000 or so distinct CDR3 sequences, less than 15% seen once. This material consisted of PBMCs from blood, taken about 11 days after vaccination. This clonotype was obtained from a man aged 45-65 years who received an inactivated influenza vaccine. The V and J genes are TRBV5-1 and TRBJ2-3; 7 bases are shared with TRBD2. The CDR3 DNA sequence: TGCGCCAGCAGCTTGTCTCCAGCGGGGAGCACAGATACGCAGTATTTT. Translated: CASSLSPAGSTDTQYF.